The present T cell receptor beta chain was sequenced within a study of blood T cell repertoires in COVID-19. Study context: T cells, B-cell-depleted T cells, or PBMCs supplied cDNA or gDNA.

Across 20 to 25 US areas, participants ranged in age from about 18 to 100 years. Which cohort a participant joined came from the clinical history participants gave. Trimming left V 0 bases short and J 2 bases short, with 11 bases between. The CDR3 has 16 amino acids. CDR1 and CDR2 from the germline V gene are SGHRS and YFSETQ. Original processing notes: Scientists estimated how many nucleated cells there were by amplifying reference gene primers. Assay: immunoSEQ multiplex PCR; the TCRdb copy retains only in-frame clones and omits some. V and J calls and clone size are as listed in that table; D and trimming were resolved from the DNA. The sample comprises a few hundred thousand clones, about 90% of which are singletons, and approximately 1.2% rests with the top ten.

This chain uses TRBV5-1 with TRBJ2-2; maybe TRBD2 (6 bases). This sequence was found in a man aged 25 to 40 who had recovered from COVID-19. Sequencing was performed on PBMCs or T cells enriched from blood (not recorded which). Here the CDR3 DNA reads TGCGCCAGCAGCTTGGCCCGGAGGGAAAACACCGGGGAGCTGTTTTTT. Translating gives CASSLARRENTGELFF. The full variable domain, in which reference TRBV5-1 and TRBJ2-2 provide the parts outside the CDR3, is KAGVTQTPRYLIKTRGQQVTLSCSPISGHRSVSWYQQTPGQGLQFLFEYFSETQRNKGNFPGRFSGRQFSNSRSEMNVSTLELGDSALYLCASSLARRENTGELFFGEGSRLTVL.